This TCR beta chain was recovered during a study of CD4+ T cells in melanoma. Regarding this clone: What it recognizes is unknown.

Findings and caveats of the study: Diverse differentiation states were reported for melanoma neoantigen-specific CD4+ T cells.

Trimming removed 4 bases from V and 3 bases from J; junction bases left unmatched: 9. Germline V gives CDR1 SGHNT, CDR2 YYREEE (reference sequence). This CDR3 has 16 residues. Sequencing was performed with immunoSEQ multiplex PCR; in TCRdb, only in-frame clones are kept and a portion is missing. The data show 6,000 to 8,500 clones, roughly 66% seen once. The genes are TRBV5-4 and TRBJ1-3; 8 bases fit TRBD1. This TCR was recovered from a human donor with melanoma. Sequenced material: cells from a culture (not recorded whether cultured in vitro). Here the CDR3 reads CASSRQGAGYGNTIYF. For the CDR3, the DNA is TGTGCCAGCAGCCGCCAGGGGGCCGGGTATGGAAACACCATATATTTT.